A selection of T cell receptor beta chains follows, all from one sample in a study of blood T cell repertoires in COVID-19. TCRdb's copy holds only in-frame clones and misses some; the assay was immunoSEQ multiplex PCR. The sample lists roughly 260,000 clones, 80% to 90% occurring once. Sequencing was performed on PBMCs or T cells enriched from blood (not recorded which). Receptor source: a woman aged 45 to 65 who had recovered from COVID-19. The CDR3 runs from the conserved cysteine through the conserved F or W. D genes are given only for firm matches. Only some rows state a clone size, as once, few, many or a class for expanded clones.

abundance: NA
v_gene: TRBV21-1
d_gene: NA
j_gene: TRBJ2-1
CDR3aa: CASRVGVGTGDNEQFF
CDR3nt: NA

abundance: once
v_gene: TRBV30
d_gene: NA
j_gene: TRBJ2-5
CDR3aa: CAWSVQSPRETQYF
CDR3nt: TGTGCCTGGAGTGTACAGTCCCCTCGAGAGACCCAGTACTTC

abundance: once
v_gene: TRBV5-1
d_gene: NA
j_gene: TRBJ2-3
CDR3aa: CASSTGGLSGTDTQYF
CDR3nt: TGCGCCAGCAGCACCGGAGGACTCTCCGGCACAGATACGCAGTATTTT

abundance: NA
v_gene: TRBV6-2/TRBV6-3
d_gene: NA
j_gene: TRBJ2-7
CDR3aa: CASSSREHYEQYF
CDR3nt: TGTGCCAGCAGCTCCCGGGAGCACTACGAGCAGTACTTC

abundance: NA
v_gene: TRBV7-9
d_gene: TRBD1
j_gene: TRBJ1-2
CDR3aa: CASSSEGRDRGPGYTF
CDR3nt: TGTGCCAGCAGCTCCGAAGGACGGGACAGGGGGCCAGGCTACACCTTC

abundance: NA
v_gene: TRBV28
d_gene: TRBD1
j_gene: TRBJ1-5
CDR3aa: CASRQDRVGGGNQPQHF
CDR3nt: TGTGCCAGCAGACAGGACAGGGTGGGCGGAGGCAATCAGCCCCAGCATTTT

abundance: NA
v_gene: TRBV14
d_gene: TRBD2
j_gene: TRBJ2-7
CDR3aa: CASSYRDYRIYEQYF
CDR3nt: TGTGCCAGCAGCTACCGGGACTATAGAATCTACGAGCAGTACTTC

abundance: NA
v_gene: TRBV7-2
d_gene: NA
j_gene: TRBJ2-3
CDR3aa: CASSSSEYSTDTQYF
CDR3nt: TGTGCCAGCAGCTCGTCCGAGTATAGCACAGATACGCAGTATTTT

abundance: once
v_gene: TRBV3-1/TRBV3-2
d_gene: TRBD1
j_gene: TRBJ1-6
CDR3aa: CASSKGQGNSPLHF
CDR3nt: TGTGCCAGCAGCAAAGGACAGGGGAATTCACCCCTCCACTTT

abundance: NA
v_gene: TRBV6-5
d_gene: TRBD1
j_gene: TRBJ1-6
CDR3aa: CASSTGQGASPLHF
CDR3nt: TGTGCCAGCAGTACCGGACAGGGGGCTTCACCCCTCCACTTT

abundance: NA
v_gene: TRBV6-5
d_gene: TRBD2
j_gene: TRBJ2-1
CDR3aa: CASSYAGGNNEQFF
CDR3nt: TGTGCCAGCAGTTACGCGGGGGGAAACAATGAGCAGTTCTTC